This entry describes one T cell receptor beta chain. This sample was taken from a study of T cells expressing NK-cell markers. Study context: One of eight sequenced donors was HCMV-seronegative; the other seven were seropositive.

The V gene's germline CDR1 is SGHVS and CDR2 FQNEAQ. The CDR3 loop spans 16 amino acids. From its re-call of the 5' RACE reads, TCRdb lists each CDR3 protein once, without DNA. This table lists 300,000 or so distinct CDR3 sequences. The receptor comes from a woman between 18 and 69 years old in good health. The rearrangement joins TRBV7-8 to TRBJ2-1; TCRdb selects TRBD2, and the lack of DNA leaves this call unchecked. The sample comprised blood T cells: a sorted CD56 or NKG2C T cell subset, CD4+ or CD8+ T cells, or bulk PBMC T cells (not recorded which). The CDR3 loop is CASSPRTSGSYNEQFF.